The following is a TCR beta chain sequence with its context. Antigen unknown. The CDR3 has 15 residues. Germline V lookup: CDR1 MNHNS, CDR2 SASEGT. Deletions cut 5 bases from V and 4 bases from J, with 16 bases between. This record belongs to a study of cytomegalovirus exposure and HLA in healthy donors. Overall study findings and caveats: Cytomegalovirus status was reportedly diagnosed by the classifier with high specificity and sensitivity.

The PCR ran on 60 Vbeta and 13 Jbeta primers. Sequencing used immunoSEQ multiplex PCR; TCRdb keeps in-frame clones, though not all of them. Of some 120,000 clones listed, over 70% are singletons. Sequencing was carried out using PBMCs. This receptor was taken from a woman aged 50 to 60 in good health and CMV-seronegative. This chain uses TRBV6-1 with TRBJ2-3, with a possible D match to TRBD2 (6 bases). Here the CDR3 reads CASSIQEGGADTQYF. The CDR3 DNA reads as TGTGCCAGCAGTATCCAGGAGGGCGGAGCAGATACGCAGTATTTT.